These T cell receptor beta chains were read from a single sample in a study of T cells after yellow fever vaccination. TCRdb passed the 5' RACE reads through MiXCR, listing each CDR3 protein once. The table includes fewer than 450,000 distinct CDR3 sequences, 3% to 4.5% detected once. This material consisted of PBMCs, taken 5 days after the yellow fever booster vaccination. These receptors originate from a man in his late teens or twenties who received the YFV17D yellow fever vaccine. The CDR3 runs from the conserved cysteine through the conserved F or W.

cdr3_length	v_call	cdr3_aa
17	TRBV5-1	CASSLTGAESWGETQYF
15	TRBV25-1	CASSAGGTAYYGYTF
16	TRBV14	CASSQDRGDGFDEQYF
16	TRBV6-1	CASSQDRVGSYNEQFF
16	TRBV5-5	CASSFMPDTPTGELFF
14	TRBV12-3/TRBV12-4	CASSLGGSTGELFF
19	TRBV12-3/TRBV12-4	CASKLGRTGLTSGDNEQFF
14	TRBV5-5	CASSSSQGAETQYF
13	TRBV20-1	CSLQDSSTDTQYF
15	TRBV7-9	CASSLALDGQSRYYF
15	TRBV28	CASSPPTSYTDTQYF
15	TRBV5-6	CASLQWGASYNEQFF
13	TRBV11-2	CASSRGGYNEQFF
16	TRBV28	CASGTHDRGRNQPQHF
13	TRBV12-3/TRBV12-4	CASSFRVPDTQYF
13	TRBV19	CASSMGLNTEAFF
19	TRBV3-1	CASSRTRTGPELMNTEAFF
14	TRBV19	CASSIPGARSPLHF
13	TRBV5-1	CASSQQGYTEAFF
14	TRBV7-2	CASSMGQSGNTIYF
15	TRBV12-3/TRBV12-4	CASSPPSGGPDTQYF
17	TRBV7-6	CASSFLAGVGGANVLNF
16	TRBV4-3	CASSQDALAGQETQYF
15	TRBV3-1	CASSLGTLAKNIQYF
17	TRBV7-2	CASSPPLRRRTVGELFF
16	TRBV4-3	CASSQDITAITGELFF
16	TRBV12-3/TRBV12-4	CASSIYRGASTDTQYF
13	TRBV29-1	CSVEPDMNTEAFF
17	TRBV5-6	CASSFNRGQETYNEQFF
13	TRBV11-2	CASSLVVGNTIYF
16	TRBV18	CASSPPTGGYNSPLHF